These 2 T cell receptor beta chains share one sample of origin, sequenced in a study of blood T cell repertoires in COVID-19. The table came from immunoSEQ multiplex PCR; TCRdb's copy has only in-frame clones and leaves some out. The table includes about 410,000 clones, 86% detected once. Material: peripheral blood. The receptors here all came from a woman aged 25 to 45 with active or convalescent COVID-19.

The chain links TRBV12-3 or TRBV12-4 to TRBJ2-2; 7 bases line up with TRBD2. CDR3 size: 13 residues. After removal of 5 bases from V and 8 bases from J, the junction contained 5 bases not matched to a gene. Here the CDR3 reads CASSASGAGELFF. The CDR3 DNA is TGTGCCAGCAGTGCGAGCGGGGCTGGGGAGCTGTTTTTT.

The chain's CDR3 is CASSLSGGHTDTQYF. In nucleotides, the CDR3 is TGTGCCAGCAGCTTGAGCGGGGGGCACACAGATACGCAGTATTTT. The rearrangement uses TRBV5-4 and TRBJ2-3; 9 bases align to TRBD2. Germline V gives CDR1 SGHNT, CDR2 YYREEE (reference sequence). This CDR3 spans 15 amino acids. The V and J ends lost 1 base and 2 bases, in that order; junction bases with no gene match: 2.